The 21 T cell receptor beta chains below come from one sample, sequenced in a study of regulatory T cells in long-lasting Graves disease (dated by TCRdb to the early 2020s). In light of the paper, this sample's time point label describes: persistent/refractory GD, antithyroid drugs over 5 years with positive TRAb. For both TCR sequencing and RNA sequencing, RNA was extracted from PBMCs in TRIzol. Library construction relied on multiplex PCR. These reads were obtained on an Illumina HiSeq 4000. CDR3 regions were amplified by Arm-PCR with iRepertoire HTBI primers to construct TCR beta libraries. TCRdb reran the public reads through fastp at Q25 and MiXCR, keeping productive beta chains. Records with the same CDR3 protein are collapsed into one entry carrying the most frequent genes and DNA. The sample table shows 400,000 to 500,000 distinct CDR3 sequences, and around 23% are seen once. 14% of the sample is taken by the ten largest.

The sequencing here drew on peripheral blood mononuclear cells (PBMCs), taken when the disease was refractory, from a patient treated with antithyroid drugs. Receptors originate from a female donor with Graves disease.

This clonotype was seen at least ten times. The chain links TRBV7-3 to TRBJ2-7, with TRBD2 identical over 7 bases. The germline V gene has CDR1 SGHTA and CDR2 FQGTGA. CDR3 length: 15 amino acids. The ends lost 5 bases at V and 4 bases at J; junction bases unmatched: 11. The CDR3 DNA reads TGTGCCAGCAGCCCCGCCGCTAGCGGCCATTACGAGCAGTACTTC. It translates to CASSPAASGHYEQYF. The full variable domain, rest sourced from reference TRBV7-3 and TRBJ2-7, is GAGVSQTPSNKVTEKGKYVELRCDPISGHTALYWYRQSLGQGPEFLIYFQGTGAADDSGLPNDRFFAVRPEGSVSTLKIQRTERGDSAVYLCASSPAASGHYEQYFGPGTRLTVT.

This clonotype was observed at least ten times. The chain combines TRBV12-3 or TRBV12-4 with TRBJ1-5; D ambiguous. Trimming shortened V by 3 bases and J by 4 bases, and 7 bases separated the two germline ends. This CDR3 comprises 13 residues. DNA for the CDR3: TGTGCCAGCAGTTTGGGCAAGAATCAGCCCCAGCATTTT. It yields the protein CASSLGKNQPQHF.

This clonotype has ten or more counts. The rearrangement uses TRBV3-1 and TRBJ2-7; a weak D match, TRBD1 (6 bases). This CDR3 is built from 14 residues. Trimming shortened V by 4 bases and J by 4 bases, and 14 bases separated the two germline ends. Germline CDR1 and CDR2: LGHDT and YNNKEL (reference sequence). This chain's CDR3 is CASSPSLQGYEQYF. The CDR3 DNA is TGTGCCAGCAGCCCGTCGCTTCAGGGGTACGAGCAGTACTTC.

This clonotype was counted many times. The V call is TRBV27, the J call TRBJ1-6; the match to TRBD1 covers 11 bases. Germline CDR1 reads MNHEY; CDR2 reads SMNVEV (reference sequence). The CDR3 contains 14 residues. V shed 5 bases and J 9 bases; nucleotides not matched to a gene: 3. CDR3 protein: CASSMGQGGSPLHF. As DNA, the CDR3 is TGTGCCAGCAGTATGGGACAGGGGGGTTCACCCCTCCACTTT.

This clonotype was counted a few times. This chain links TRBV7-8 with TRBJ2-4, with TRBD2 identical over 7 bases. V dropped 5 bases and J dropped 7; count of bases not matched to a gene: 17. The CDR3 spans 17 residues. Germline values: CDR1 SGHVS, CDR2 FQNEAQ. CDR3 DNA sequence: TGTGCCAGCAGCGAAACCACCTCTACCGGGAGGAGGAACATTCAGTACTTC. This sequence encodes CASSETTSTGRRNIQYF.

The chain links TRBV5-1 to TRBJ1-1; a weak D match, TRBD1 (6 bases). Trimming took 4 bases from V and 0 from J, leaving 10 bases between them. Germline assignment: CDR1 SGHRS and CDR2 YFSETQ. CDR3 length equals 14 residues. For the CDR3, the DNA is TGCGCCAGCAGCGGCGGACAGTTGAACACTGAAGCTTTCTTT. Its protein is CASSGGQLNTEAFF.

The sample holds a few counts of this clonotype. This chain links TRBV13 with TRBJ1-1; no reliable D call. CDR1 is PRHDT and CDR2 is FYEKMQ in the germline V gene (reference sequence). The length of the CDR3 is 13 residues. The V end was cut by 1 base, the J end by 8 bases, with 11 bases between. Here the CDR3 reads CASSLVGGSEAFF. In DNA, the CDR3 is TGTGCCAGCAGCTTAGTTGGAGGTTCAGAAGCTTTCTTT.

Many counts were recorded for this clonotype. This chain links TRBV27 with TRBJ1-4; 9 bases map to TRBD1. After removal of 5 bases from V and 7 bases from J, the junction contained 8 bases not matched to a gene. The CDR3 runs 15 residues. Germline assignment: CDR1 MNHEY and CDR2 SMNVEV (reference sequence). This CDR3 is CASSPYTGGTEKLFF. CDR3 bases: TGTGCCAGCAGTCCCTACACAGGGGGCACTGAAAAACTGTTTTTT.

The chain uses TRBV6-9 and TRBJ2-7; 9 nucleotides line up with TRBD1. J was trimmed by 9 bases and V by 4 bases; bases with no gene match: 28. The CDR3 length is 20 residues. Per the germline V gene, CDR1 is MNHGY and CDR2 is SVAAGI. The CDR3 is CASSSPGQGKVSYAVTVQYF. CDR3 in DNA: TGTGCCAGCAGTTCCCCGGGACAGGGTAAGGTGAGCTACGCCGTTACGGTGCAGTACTTC.

This clonotype was counted only a few times. This sequence joins TRBV6-4 and TRBJ2-3; TRBD2 might be the D (6 bases). V lost 8 bases, J lost 0 bases, and 21 bases lay in between. In germline, CDR1 is MRHNA, CDR2 SNTAGT. This CDR3 is built from 17 residues. This CDR3 reads CASRRLVRLTSTDTQYF. DNA for the CDR3: TGTGCCAGCCGGAGACTAGTCCGGCTGACTAGCACAGATACGCAGTATTTT.

This clonotype was recorded many times. The rearrangement links TRBV18 to TRBJ1-2, with unresolved D. Germline CDR1 is KGHSH and CDR2 is LQKENI. V was clipped by 2 bases and J by 1 base, with 8 bases between them. The CDR3 has 14 residues. The CDR3 is CASSPGLDNYGYTF. CDR3 coding DNA: TGTGCCAGCTCACCAGGCTTGGATAACTATGGCTACACCTTC.

This clonotype occurred many times. The CDR3 region is CAWSPGGTEAFF. CDR3 nucleotides: TGTGCCTGGAGTCCAGGGGGCACTGAAGCTTTCTTT. The V and J genes are TRBV30 and TRBJ1-1, with 7 bases lining up with TRBD1. The CDR3 extends over 12 amino acids. CDR1 and CDR2 from the germline V gene are GTSNPN and SVGIG (reference sequence). Trimming removed 2 bases from V and 4 bases from J; junction bases left unmatched: 1. Based on the CDR3 plus reference TRBV30 and TRBJ1-1, the full variable domain is SQTIHQWPATLVQPVGSPLSLECTVEGTSNPNLYWYRQAAGRGLQLLFYSVGIGQISSEVPQNLSASRPQDRQFILSSKKLLLSDSGFYLCAWSPGGTEAFFGQGTRLTVV.

CDR3 sequence: CASSIDGRGHNEQFF. CDR3 bases: TGTGCCAGTAGTATCGACGGGAGGGGGCACAATGAGCAGTTCTTC. The chain joins TRBV19 to TRBJ2-1; TRBD2 might be the D (8 bases). There are 15 residues in the CDR3. Germline CDR1 is LNHDA and CDR2 is SQIVND (reference sequence). V was pared by 3 bases and J by 5 bases, with 14 bases between. The full variable domain, its missing parts supplied by reference TRBV19 and TRBJ2-1, is DGGITQSPKYLFRKEGQNVTLSCEQNLNHDAMYWYRQDPGQGLRLIYYSQIVNDFQKGDIAEGYSVSREKKESFPLTVTSAQKNPTAFYLCASSIDGRGHNEQFFGPGTRLTVL.

The chain is built from TRBV20-1 and TRBJ2-7, with 10 bases lining up with TRBD2. Germline trimming cut 7 bases from V and 3 bases from J; bases unmatched to any gene: 9. Germline V gene data show CDR1 as DFQATT and CDR2 as SNEGSKA (reference sequence). The CDR3 sequence is 14 residues long. CDR3 coding DNA: TGCAGTGTGACCCTAGCGGGGGCCTTCTACGAGCAGTACTTC. Its protein is CSVTLAGAFYEQYF.

There are many counts of this clonotype. This chain connects TRBV28 to TRBJ2-7; 7 bases are a match to TRBD2. Germline values: CDR1 MDHEN, CDR2 SYDVKM. V was clipped by 5 bases and J by 7 bases; unmatched bases: 17. This CDR3 spans 16 amino acids. DNA of the CDR3: TGTGCCAGCAGTGCTGCCGGGACTACCTCTCTAAGGGAGCAGTACTTC. As protein: CASSAAGTTSLREQYF.

The rearrangement links TRBV5-5 to TRBJ2-7; 11 bases map to TRBD2. V was clipped by 3 bases and J by 7 bases; unmatched bases: 12. Germline values: CDR1 SGHKS, CDR2 YYEKEE (reference sequence). This CDR3 is built from 16 residues. In nucleotides, the CDR3 is TGTGCCAGCAGCTCACAAGAACTAGCGGGAGCAGGGGAGCAGTACTTC. It specifies CASSSQELAGAGEQYF.

This clonotype has ten or more counts. V gene TRBV29-1 combines with J gene TRBJ1-2; 10 bases line up with TRBD1. With V trimmed by 4 bases and J by 4 bases, 6 bases remained unmatched. Germline V CDR1 and CDR2: SQVTM, ANQGSEA. There are 14 residues in the CDR3. CDR3 bases: TGCAGCGTTGGGTCCCGGGACAGGGGCTATGGCTACACCTTC. As protein: CSVGSRDRGYGYTF.

The chain links TRBV20-1 to TRBJ2-7; possible D gene TRBD2, 6 bases. Germline values: CDR1 DFQATT, CDR2 SNEGSKA (reference sequence). The CDR3 has 16 residues. Between the trimmed V and J ends, which lost 3 bases and 1 base, there was a span of 19 bases. CDR3 sequence: CSARGDGGDGSYEQYF. The CDR3 DNA is TGCAGTGCTAGGGGGGACGGCGGGGACGGATCCTACGAGCAGTACTTC.

The V and J genes are TRBV20-1 and TRBJ2-1; 9 positions match TRBD2. The CDR3 loop spans 13 amino acids. The junction had 5 bases not matched to a gene; V was cut back by 4 bases and J by 7 bases. Germline V gene sequence: CDR1 DFQATT, CDR2 SNEGSKA (reference sequence). For the CDR3, the DNA is TGCAGTGCTACTAGCGGGACAAAGAATGAGCAGTTCTTC. Translated, it gives CSATSGTKNEQFF.

This clonotype came up many times. The rearrangement uses TRBV10-3 and TRBJ2-5, with 8 bases that match TRBD1. In germline, CDR1 is ENHRY, CDR2 SYGVKD. V lost 6 bases to trimming and J lost 6 bases; unmatched junction nucleotides: 3. The CDR3 is 12 amino acids. This CDR3 reads CAIRTGDQTQYF. The CDR3 DNA reads TGTGCCATCAGGACAGGGGACCAGACCCAGTACTTC.

This clonotype was observed a few times. This sequence joins TRBV20-1 and TRBJ1-5, with 8 bases fitting TRBD1. V shed 0 bases and J 6 bases; nucleotides not matched to a gene: 7. Germline loops: CDR1 DFQATT, CDR2 SNEGSKA (reference sequence). The CDR3 consists of 15 residues. CDR3 region: CSAREFGQGTQPQHF. The CDR3 region has the DNA TGCAGTGCTAGAGAGTTTGGACAGGGAACTCAGCCCCAGCATTTT.